Below, one T cell receptor beta chain is given with its context. With 60 Vbeta and 13 Jbeta primers, the PCR was carried out. This table comes from immunoSEQ multiplex PCR, and its TCRdb copy is limited to in-frame clones, with some not included. This table has some 130,000 clones, 75% to 90% appearing once. The germline CDR1 and CDR2 sequences are ENHRY and SYGVKD. The CDR3 length is 15 residues. Trimming removed 6 bases at V and 0 bases at J, with 11 bases between. The entry originates in a study of cytomegalovirus exposure and HLA in healthy donors. The V call is TRBV10-3, the J call TRBJ2-2; a possible D gene is TRBD2 (6 bases). This clonotype was sampled from a woman aged 35 to 49 in good health and CMV-seropositive. Sequencing input: PBMCs. DNA of the CDR3: TGTGCCATCAGAGAGGGACTGACGAACACCGGGGAGCTGTTTTTT. This sequence encodes CAIREGLTNTGELFF.